This T cell receptor (beta chain) was profiled in a study of beta chain features in type 1 diabetes. Study-wide findings and caveats: Whether TCRB rearrangement is influenced by HLA type went unresolved here. Shorter templates might be favored by PCR, equally in patients and controls.

V trimming: 8 bases; J trimming: 3 bases; junction bases outside the gene matches: 1. This CDR3 is 11 amino acids long. The germline V gene has CDR1 SGHTA and CDR2 FQGNSA. Cells sorted by CD45RO/CCR7/CD25/CD127/CD95/CD27 comprised CD4+ naive, central memory, regulatory and stem cell-like memory cells. Sequencing targeted expressed TCRB transcripts, as all isolated RNA had been reverse transcribed. Some clones are missing from TCRdb's copy, which holds only in-frame ones; the method was immunoSEQ multiplex PCR. The sample lists 350,000 to 450,000 clones; roughly 16% were seen once. Of note for this clone: Its antigen is currently unknown.

The clonotype comes from a woman between 18 and 29 years old in good health. This chain joins TRBV7-2 and TRBJ2-7, with 7 bases matching TRBD2. Sequencing input: naive CD4+ T cells from blood. Here the CDR3 DNA reads TGTGCCAGCGGGGGGGTCTACGAGCAGTACTTC. This encodes CASGGVYEQYF.